The 8 T cell receptor beta chains below come from one sample, sequenced in a study of T cells in Graves' hyperthyroidism and ophthalmopathy. Researchers amplified the TCR beta CDR3 regions from RNA transcripts. In the first-round RT-PCR of the TCR CDR3, the HTBI primer set was used. TCRdb reanalysed the multiplex PCR reads using MiXCR and keeps one entry per CDR3 protein. The data show under 350,000 distinct CDR3 sequences, 15% to 20% seen once. The sequenced material came from blood. Source of these receptors: a woman aged 60-75 years with Graves' ophthalmopathy.

This clonotype was observed many times. The chain couples TRBV18 to TRBJ2-5; D possibly corresponds to TRBD1 (5 bases). Trimming took off 1 base at V and 2 bases at J, with 5 bases between the two ends. This CDR3 is 13 amino acids long. Germline loops: CDR1 KGHSH, CDR2 LQKENI. The CDR3: CASSPRQQETQYF. For the CDR3, the DNA is TGTGCCAGCTCACCACGACAGCAAGAGACCCAGTACTTC.

The V call is TRBV7-3, the J call TRBJ2-1, with 8 bases identical to TRBD2. V was pared by 4 bases and J by 6 bases, with 8 bases of the junction left unmatched. CDR1 is SGHTA and CDR2 is FQGTGA in the germline V gene. CDR3 size: 15 residues. CDR3 DNA sequence: TGTGCCAGCAGCTATCCGGGACTAGATGGCAATGAGCAGTTCTTC. Translation: CASSYPGLDGNEQFF. Combining the CDR3 with reference TRBV7-3 and TRBJ2-1 gives the whole variable domain GAGVSQTPSNKVTEKGKYVELRCDPISGHTALYWYRQSLGQGPEFLIYFQGTGAADDSGLPNDRFFAVRPEGSVSTLKIQRTERGDSAVYLCASSYPGLDGNEQFFGPGTRLTVL.

This clonotype was picked up many times. The genes are TRBV20-1 and TRBJ1-2, with 7 bases that match TRBD1. The trim removed 3 bases at V and 0 bases at J, leaving 4 bases unmatched. This CDR3 has 14 amino acids. Germline V gene lookup returns CDR1 DFQATT and CDR2 SNEGSKA (reference sequence). This CDR3 is CSASGDRANYGYTF. CDR3 DNA sequence: TGCAGTGCTAGCGGCGACAGGGCTAACTATGGCTACACCTTC.

This clonotype was detected many times. The CDR3 protein is CASSLRSTGVDTQYF. The CDR3 nucleotides read TGTGCCAGCAGCCTTAGGTCGACCGGGGTGGATACGCAGTATTTT. This rearrangement joins TRBV11-2 to TRBJ2-3, with D tentatively TRBD2 (5 bases). The V gene lost 5 bases and the J gene lost 6 bases, with 18 bases spanning the gap. CDR3 length: 15 residues. Germline loops: CDR1 SGHAT, CDR2 FQNNGV.

This clonotype was counted ten times or more. The gene calls are TRBV6-1 and TRBJ2-1; D is possibly TRBD1 or TRBD2 (7 bases each). The CDR3 loop spans 12 amino acids. CDR1 and CDR2 (germline): MNHNS, SASEGT. The germline V and J ends were trimmed by 9 bases and 8 bases, with 14 bases remaining between them. In DNA, the CDR3 is TGTGCCAGTCAGGGGGGGGCGGATGAGCAGTTCTTC. It codes for CASQGGADEQFF.

The genes are TRBV2 and TRBJ1-6; no definite D call. This CDR3 has 13 residues. Germline CDR1 is SNHLY and CDR2 is FYNNEI. Trimming cost V 7 bases and J 4 bases, with 8 bases left between them. The chain's CDR3 is CASNLQYNSPLHF. The CDR3 DNA reads as TGTGCCAGCAATCTACAGTATAATTCACCCCTCCACTTT.

This clonotype was counted many times. This chain connects TRBV12-3 or TRBV12-4 to TRBJ2-1, with a tentative D call TRBD1 (5 bases). The CDR3 has 14 amino acids. The V and J ends lost 3 bases and 7 bases respectively, with 13 bases between them. The CDR3 sequence: CASSFIQGDNEQFF. CDR3 nucleotides: TGTGCCAGCAGTTTTATTCAGGGTGATAATGAGCAGTTCTTC.

This clonotype appeared many times. The rearrangement links TRBV18 to TRBJ1-1; D gene ambiguous. Germline values: CDR1 KGHSH, CDR2 LQKENI. The CDR3 consists of 16 residues. Trimming removed 0 bases at V and 2 bases at J, with 13 bases between. CDR3 sequence (DNA): TGTGCCAGCTCACCACCTTCTCGAGGTTCAAACACTGAAGCTTTCTTT. It codes for CASSPPSRGSNTEAFF.